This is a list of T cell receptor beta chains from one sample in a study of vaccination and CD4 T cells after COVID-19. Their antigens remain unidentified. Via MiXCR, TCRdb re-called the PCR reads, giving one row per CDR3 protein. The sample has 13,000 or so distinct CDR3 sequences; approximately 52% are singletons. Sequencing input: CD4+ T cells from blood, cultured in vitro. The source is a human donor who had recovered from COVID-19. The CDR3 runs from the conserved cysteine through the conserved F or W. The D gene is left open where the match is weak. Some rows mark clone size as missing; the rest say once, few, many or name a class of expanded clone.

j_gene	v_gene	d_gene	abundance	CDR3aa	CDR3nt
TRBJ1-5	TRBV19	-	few	CASSTQPRASNQPQHF	TGTGCCAGTAGTACCCAGCCCCGAGCCAGCAATCAGCCCCAGCATTTT
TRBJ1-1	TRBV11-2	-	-	CASSWEENTEAFF	TGTGCCAGCAGCTGGGAGGAGAACACTGAAGCTTTCTTT
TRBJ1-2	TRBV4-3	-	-	CASSPKGYSVMGEYGYTF	TGCGCCAGCAGCCCGAAAGGTTATTCGGTCATGGGGGAGTATGGCTACACCTTC
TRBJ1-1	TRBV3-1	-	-	CASSPRARGTEAFF	TGTGCCAGCAGCCCCCGGGCCCGAGGTACTGAAGCTTTCTTT
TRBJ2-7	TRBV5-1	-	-	CASSLDYRSEGEQYF	TGCGCCAGCAGCTTGGATTACAGATCCGAGGGCGAGCAGTACTTC
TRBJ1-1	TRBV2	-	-	CASSEEARVGDNTEAFF	TGTGCCAGCAGTGAAGAGGCCAGGGTAGGTGACAACACTGAAGCTTTCTTT
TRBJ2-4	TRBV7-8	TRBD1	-	CASSKDRTKNIQYF	TGTGCCAGCAGCAAGGACAGGACCAAAAACATTCAGTACTTC
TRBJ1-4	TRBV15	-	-	CATSRQLDEKLFF	TGTGCCACCAGCAGGCAACTTGATGAAAAACTGTTTTTT
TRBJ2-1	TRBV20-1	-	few	CSARREEQFF	TGCAGTGCTAGAAGAGAAGAGCAGTTCTTC
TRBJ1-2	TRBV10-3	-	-	CAISLDGNYGYTF	TGTGCCATCAGTCTGGACGGTAACTATGGCTACACCTTC
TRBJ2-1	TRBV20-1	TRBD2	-	CSARGSLAALGGYNEQFF	TGCAGTGCTAGAGGGAGTCTAGCGGCCTTAGGAGGGTACAATGAGCAGTTCTTC
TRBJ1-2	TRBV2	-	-	CASSVDSSGYTF	TGTGCCAGCAGTGTGGACAGTAGTGGCTACACCTTC
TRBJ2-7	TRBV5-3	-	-	CASSLAGLDLYEQYF	TGTGCCAGCAGCCTCGCAGGACTCGACCTCTACGAGCAGTACTTC
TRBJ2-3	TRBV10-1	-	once	CASLDTQYF	TGCGCCAGCTTAGATACGCAGTATTTT
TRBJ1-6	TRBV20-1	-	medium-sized	CSAPDRLYNSPLHF	TGCAGTGCTCCAGACCGGTTATATAATTCACCCCTCCACTTT
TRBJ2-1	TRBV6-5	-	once	CASSLYNEQFF	TGTGCCAGCAGTTTATACAATGAGCAGTTCTTC
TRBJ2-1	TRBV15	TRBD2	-	CATSRDLMRSGRDNEQFF	TGTGCCACCAGCAGAGATCTTATGAGGAGCGGGAGAGATAATGAGCAGTTCTTC
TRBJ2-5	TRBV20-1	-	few	CSARPGRGARQETQYF	TGCAGTGCTAGACCAGGTCGGGGGGCGCGGCAAGAGACCCAGTACTTC
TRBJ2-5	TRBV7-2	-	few	CASSSYRKTQYF	TGTGCCAGCAGCTCCTACAGGAAAACCCAGTACTTC
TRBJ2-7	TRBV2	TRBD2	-	CASSEREGPYEQYF	TGTGCCAGCAGCGAGCGGGAGGGCCCCTACGAGCAGTACTTC
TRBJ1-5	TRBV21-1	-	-	CASSKGAGTQPQHF	TGTGCCAGCAGCAAAGGTGCAGGGACCCAGCCCCAGCATTTT
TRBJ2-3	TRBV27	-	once	CASSLWLGADTQYF	TGTGCCAGCAGTTTATGGCTAGGCGCAGATACGCAGTATTTT
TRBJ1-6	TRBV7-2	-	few	CASSPDPRRPLHF	TGTGCCAGCAGCCCGGACCCTAGGAGACCCCTCCACTTT
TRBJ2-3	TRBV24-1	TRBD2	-	CATSDLRSSGAHRDTQYF	TGTGCCACCAGTGATTTGCGGTCTAGCGGGGCCCACCGGGATACGCAGTATTTT
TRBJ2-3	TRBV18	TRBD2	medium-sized	CASSPGTSGRTDTQYF	TGTGCCAGCTCACCAGGGACTAGCGGGAGAACAGATACGCAGTATTTT
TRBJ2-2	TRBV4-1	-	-	CASSLSRSPTSNTGELFF	TGCGCCAGCAGCCTTAGTCGGTCCCCAACCTCGAACACCGGGGAGCTGTTTTTT
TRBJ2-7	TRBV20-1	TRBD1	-	CSAREFGSRGYEQYF	TGCAGTGCTAGAGAGTTCGGGTCCAGGGGGTACGAGCAGTACTTC
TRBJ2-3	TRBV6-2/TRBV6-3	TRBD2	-	CASRALAGATDTQYF	TGTGCCAGCAGAGCCCTAGCGGGAGCCACAGATACGCAGTATTTT
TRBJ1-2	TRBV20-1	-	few	CSAETDRDGYTF	TGCAGTGCGGAAACGGACAGAGACGGCTACACCTTC
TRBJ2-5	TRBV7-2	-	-	CASTAGQQETQYF	TGTGCCAGCACCGCTGGACAGCAAGAGACCCAGTACTTC
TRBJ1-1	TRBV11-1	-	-	CASSPSGDTEAFF	TGTGCCAGCAGTCCCAGTGGGGACACTGAAGCTTTCTTT
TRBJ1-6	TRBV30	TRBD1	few	CAWSRGGRSYNSPLHF	TGTGCCTGGAGCAGGGGGGGCCGCTCCTATAATTCACCCCTCCACTTT